Detailed here is one T cell receptor (beta chain). The investigators reverse transcribed all of the isolated RNA, so they sequenced expressed TCRB transcripts. Using immunoSEQ multiplex PCR, the repertoire was profiled, and TCRdb retains in-frame clones only, with some absent. Of roughly 300,000 clones listed, approximately 14% are singletons. This sample is drawn from a study of beta chain features in type 1 diabetes. The ends lost 8 bases at V and 3 bases at J; junction bases unmatched: 7. The CDR3 is 13 residues long. From germline, CDR1 is GTSNPN and CDR2 SVGIG (reference sequence). The receptor's source is a man under 40 in good health. The V gene is TRBV30, the J gene TRBJ2-7; 10 nucleotides align to TRBD1. The material sequenced was central memory CD4+ T cells from blood. The chain's CDR3 is CALTGGVSYEQYV. In nucleotides, the CDR3 is TGTGCCCTGACAGGGGGCGTAAGCTACGAGCAGTACGTC.